One and the same sample provided the 3 T cell receptor beta chains below, sequenced in a study of technical replicates of blood from several donors. The protocol was immunoSEQ multiplex PCR, while the TCRdb copy is restricted to in-frame clones and leaves out a portion. The data hold approximately 89,000 clones, with 94% observed a single time. Material for sequencing was T cells isolated from PBMCs. Source of these receptors: a human donor in good health.

V is TRBV4-1 and J is TRBJ1-5; 7 bases match TRBD1. V gave up 4 bases and J gave up 0 bases; unmatched junction bases: 12. The CDR3 spans 18 residues. Germline V gives CDR1 MGHRA, CDR2 YSYEKL. This chain's CDR3 is CASSPVPDRLPSNQPQHF. The CDR3 DNA sequence: TGCGCCAGCAGCCCAGTCCCGGACAGGCTACCTAGCAATCAGCCCCAGCATTTT.

V is TRBV10-2 and J is TRBJ1-1; 9 nucleotides match TRBD1. V was clipped by 2 bases and J by 10 bases; unmatched bases: 5. Germline loops: CDR1 WSHSY, CDR2 SAAADI. CDR3 length equals 13 residues. The CDR3 reads CASSEGTGRPAFF. CDR3 DNA sequence: TGCGCCAGCAGTGAGGGGACAGGGAGGCCAGCTTTCTTT.

This clone was seen just once. This chain links TRBV6-4 with TRBJ2-3, with D tentatively TRBD2 (5 bases). V was clipped by 0 bases and J by 2 bases, with 12 bases between them. Germline-derived CDR1 and CDR2 are MRHNA and SNTAGT. The CDR3 extends over 16 amino acids. CDR3 loop: CASSDSAEGPTDTQYF. The CDR3 DNA reads TGTGCCAGCAGTGACTCGGCAGAGGGCCCCACAGATACGCAGTATTTT.